A single sample gave rise to the 25 T cell receptor beta chains below, sequenced in a study of T cells in Graves' hyperthyroidism and ophthalmopathy. Amplified TCR beta CDR3 regions derived from RNA transcripts. Primed by the HTBI set, a first-round RT-PCR was run on the TCR CDR3. TCRdb passed the multiplex PCR reads through MiXCR, listing each CDR3 protein once. The data show fewer than 450,000 distinct CDR3 sequences, approximately 18% seen once. The sample taken for sequencing was blood. The receptor source for this set is a woman under 40 with Graves' hyperthyroidism that later progressed to Graves' ophthalmopathy.

This clonotype was counted ten times or more. CDR3 loop: CASSYRGPQNTDTQYF. CDR3 sequence (DNA): TGTGCCAGCAGTTACAGAGGGCCCCAAAACACAGATACGCAGTATTTT. This chain connects TRBV6-5 to TRBJ2-3; possibly TRBD2 for D (5 bases). The CDR3 runs to 16 residues. Germline values: CDR1 MNHEY, CDR2 SVGAGI. Deletions cut 2 bases from V and 2 bases from J, with 14 bases between.

This clonotype occurred many times. The chain uses TRBV28 and TRBJ1-6; 9 bases match TRBD1. CDR3 length: 17 residues. Germline V lookup: CDR1 MDHEN, CDR2 SYDVKM. V shed 5 bases, J shed 5 bases, and the junction held 10 bases outside the gene matches. The CDR3 nucleotides read TGTGCCAGCAGTACCATACCGGGACAGGGTGATAATTCACCCCTCCACTTT. Encoded protein: CASSTIPGQGDNSPLHF. Combining the CDR3 with reference TRBV28 and TRBJ1-6 gives the whole variable domain DVKVTQSSRYLVKRTGEKVFLECVQDMDHENMFWYRQDPGLGLRLIYFSYDVKMKEKGDIPEGYSVSREKKERFSLILESASTNQTSMYLCASSTIPGQGDNSPLHFGNGTRLTVT.

This chain joins TRBV7-8 and TRBJ2-5; 12 bases agree with TRBD1. Germline-derived CDR1 and CDR2 are SGHVS and FQNEAQ. The trim removed 4 bases at V and 13 bases at J, leaving 7 bases unmatched. The CDR3 contains 13 residues. CDR3 DNA sequence: TGTGCCAGCAGCTCCCGGGACAGGGGGCGCCGGTACTTC. It specifies CASSSRDRGRRYF. Using reference TRBV7-8 and TRBJ2-5 for the parts outside the CDR3, the full variable domain is GAGVSQSPRYKVAKRGQDVALRCDPISGHVSLFWYQQALGQGPEFLTYFQNEAQLDKSGLPSDRFFAERPEGSVSTLKIQRTQQEDSAVYLCASSSRDRGRRYFGPGTRLLVL.

This clonotype was found many times. The chain uses TRBV6-5 and TRBJ2-2; D perhaps matches TRBD2 (6 bases). V was clipped by 2 bases and J by 3 bases, with 7 bases between them. This CDR3 is built from 14 residues. CDR1 and CDR2 from the germline V gene are MNHEY and SVGAGI. The CDR3 loop reads CASSYAGHTGELFF. CDR3 nucleotides: TGTGCCAGCAGTTACGCGGGACACACCGGGGAGCTGTTTTTT.

This clonotype was seen ten or more times. This sequence joins TRBV25-1 and TRBJ2-5; 9 nucleotides agree with TRBD1. This CDR3 is 20 amino acids long. Germline lookup yields CDR1 MGHDK and CDR2 SYGVNS. J lost 4 bases, V lost 4 bases, and 22 bases had no gene match. The CDR3 coding sequence is TGTGCCAGCAGTGCCGACGCACCTTCCCCGGGGGACAGGGTGGGAGAGACCCAGTACTTC. Protein sequence: CASSADAPSPGDRVGETQYF.

At least ten counts were recorded for this clonotype. The rearrangement links TRBV15 to TRBJ2-1, with 12 bases matching TRBD2. The CDR3 consists of 15 residues. CDR1 and CDR2 (germline): LNHNV, YYDKDF (reference sequence). J was trimmed by 7 bases and V by 5 bases; bases with no gene match: 6. Written as DNA, the CDR3 is TGTGCCACCAGCTTCGGACTAGCGGGAAATAATGAGCAGTTCTTC. Translation: CATSFGLAGNNEQFF.

Many counts were recorded for this clonotype. This rearrangement joins TRBV3-1 to TRBJ2-1; D not certain. Trimming stripped 5 bases from V and 4 bases from J, with 6 bases between. Germline V CDR1 and CDR2: LGHDT, YNNKEL (reference sequence). The CDR3 totals 12 residues. The CDR3 nucleotides are TGTGCCAGCAGCATTTGGTACAATGAGCAGTTCTTC. Its protein product is CASSIWYNEQFF.

Ten or more counts support this clonotype. The chain joins TRBV15 to TRBJ2-5; TRBD1 is a possible D gene (6 bases). V shed 3 bases and J shed 4 bases, with 15 bases lying between them. The CDR3 totals 15 residues. CDR1 is LNHNV, CDR2 YYDKDF, per germline (reference sequence). CDR3 nucleotide sequence: TGTGCCACCAGCAGGCTCCCAGGGGTTGTAGAGACCCAGTACTTC. As protein: CATSRLPGVVETQYF.

This clonotype occurred a few times. The chain joins TRBV20-1 to TRBJ2-3; D may be TRBD1 or TRBD2 (6 bases each). The ends were cut back, 1 base at V and 0 bases at J, with 26 bases in the middle. The V gene's germline CDR1 is DFQATT and CDR2 SNEGSKA (reference sequence). CDR3 length equals 20 residues. The CDR3 region has the DNA TGCAGTGCTAGAGGAAGGCTCGGGGGCTCAAGGGTTTTTAGCACAGATACGCAGTATTTT. It encodes CSARGRLGGSRVFSTDTQYF.

This clonotype has ten or more counts. V gene TRBV2 combines with J gene TRBJ1-5, with D possibly TRBD1 on 6 matching bases. Per germline, CDR1 SNHLY and CDR2 FYNNEI. The ends were cut back, 9 bases at V and 2 bases at J, with 17 bases in the middle. This CDR3 contains 15 residues. The CDR3 nucleotides read TGTGCCAGTGCGGACAGTATATATGGCAATCAGCCCCAGCATTTT. Amino acid sequence: CASADSIYGNQPQHF.

This sequence joins TRBV10-1 and TRBJ2-7, with a possible D match to TRBD2 (6 bases). Per the germline V gene, CDR1 is WNHNN and CDR2 is SYGVQD (reference sequence). The CDR3 has 14 amino acids. Deletions cut 5 bases from V and 0 bases from J, with 11 bases between. CDR3 loop: CASSFSTSSYEQYF. As DNA, the CDR3 is TGCGCCAGCAGTTTCTCGACTAGCTCCTACGAGCAGTACTTC.

At least ten counts were recorded for this clonotype. This chain connects TRBV20-1 to TRBJ1-2, with 9 bases lining up with TRBD1. The CDR3 totals 14 residues. J was trimmed by 7 bases and V by 6 bases; bases with no gene match: 12. Germline-derived CDR1 and CDR2 are DFQATT and SNEGSKA (reference sequence). The CDR3 spells CSALTDRGRSGYTF. Written as DNA, the CDR3 is TGCAGTGCCTTAACAGACAGGGGGAGAAGTGGCTACACCTTC.

There are many counts of this clonotype. This sequence joins TRBV11-2 and TRBJ2-7; 12 bases map to TRBD2. The length of the CDR3 is 16 residues. The V gene end was trimmed by 5 bases and the J gene end by 9 bases; junction bases not matched to a gene: 14. Germline V gene lookup returns CDR1 SGHAT and CDR2 FQNNGV. CDR3 coding DNA: TGTGCCAGCAGCATTACAATTCGACTAGCGGGAGATTCGCAGTACTTC. Its translation is CASSITIRLAGDSQYF.

This clonotype was recorded at least ten times. The chain links TRBV6-1 to TRBJ2-6; D is unclear. V gave up 6 bases and J gave up 0 bases, with 9 bases separating them. The CDR3 length is 15 residues. Germline lookup yields CDR1 MNHNS and CDR2 SASEGT. CDR3 sequence reads: CASRASFSGANVLTF. CDR3 nucleotides: TGTGCCAGCAGGGCCAGTTTCTCTGGGGCCAACGTCCTGACTTTC.

The chain has TRBV12-3 or TRBV12-4 and TRBJ1-1, with 8 bases fitting TRBD1. The CDR3 extends over 15 amino acids. After removal of 6 bases from V and 2 bases from J, the junction contained 8 bases not matched to a gene. The CDR3 spells CASRLNPGGNTEAFF. The CDR3 nucleotides read TGTGCCAGCAGGCTCAATCCAGGGGGCAACACTGAAGCTTTCTTT.

This rearrangement joins TRBV27 to TRBJ1-6; no reliable D call. The V end lost 7 bases, the J end lost 14 bases, and 12 bases lay between the germline ends. Germline V gene sequence: CDR1 MNHEY, CDR2 SMNVEV (reference sequence). This CDR3 comprises 11 residues. This chain's CDR3 is CASKYLGALHF. The CDR3, as DNA: TGTGCCAGCAAGTACCTCGGGGCCCTCCACTTT.

The gene calls are TRBV20-1 and TRBJ2-1; 7 nucleotides agree with TRBD2. In germline, CDR1 is DFQATT, CDR2 SNEGSKA (reference sequence). The CDR3 is made up of 14 amino acids. V shed 3 bases, J shed 5 bases, and the junction held 7 bases outside the gene matches. CDR3 region: CSASGRLRDNEQFF. The CDR3 nucleotides read TGCAGTGCTAGCGGGAGGCTCCGGGACAATGAGCAGTTCTTC.

Concerning this clonotype: A much larger clone lies a single base off, so this may be a read error. The chain joins TRBV2 to TRBJ2-5; TRBD2 agrees at 8 bases. Trimming cost V 4 bases and J 0 bases; bases outside gene matches: 7. The V gene's germline CDR1 is SNHLY and CDR2 FYNNEI. CDR3 size: 16 residues. The CDR3 nucleotides read TGTGCCAGCAGTGTAGGGCTAGCGGGCAACCAAGAGACCCAGTACTTC. Protein: CASSVGLAGNQETQYF.

The table lists this clonotype with many counts. The chain combines TRBV5-1 with TRBJ2-3; tentative D call: TRBD1 (5 bases). V was shortened by 5 bases and J by 6 bases, with 16 bases between the two germline ends. The germline gives CDR1 SGHRS, CDR2 YFSETQ. The CDR3 spans 14 residues. The CDR3 DNA reads TGCGCCAGCAGTGGACAAATAAGAAGGGATACGCAGTATTTT. Translating it yields CASSGQIRRDTQYF.

This rearrangement joins TRBV12-3 or TRBV12-4 to TRBJ2-3; D gene ambiguous. CDR3 length: 13 amino acids. V lost 4 bases and J lost 2, with 7 bases in between. CDR3 sequence (DNA): TGTGCCAGCAGTTGGGCAACCACAGATACGCAGTATTTT. Protein: CASSWATTDTQYF.

This clonotype has ten or more counts. The chain carries TRBV7-8 and TRBJ2-3, with 11 bases aligning to TRBD2. Germline CDR1 reads SGHVS; CDR2 reads FQNEAQ. The CDR3 spans 17 residues. V lost 4 bases, J lost 0 bases, and 6 bases stayed unmatched. The CDR3 region has the DNA TGTGCCAGCAGCTCTAGGACTAGCGGGCCTAGCACAGATACGCAGTATTTT. This translates into CASSSRTSGPSTDTQYF.

This clonotype was seen only a few times. The chain carries TRBV19 and TRBJ2-1; tentatively, D is TRBD2 (6 bases). Trimming cost V 3 bases and J 5 bases, with 20 bases left between them. Per the germline V gene, CDR1 is LNHDA and CDR2 is SQIVND (reference sequence). This CDR3 has 17 residues. Written as DNA, the CDR3 is TGTGCCAGTAGTATTAATCCTCCGAGCGGGTTGGACAATGAGCAGTTCTTC. Protein product: CASSINPPSGLDNEQFF. The full variable domain, its missing parts supplied by reference TRBV19 and TRBJ2-1, is DGGITQSPKYLFRKEGQNVTLSCEQNLNHDAMYWYRQDPGQGLRLIYYSQIVNDFQKGDIAEGYSVSREKKESFPLTVTSAQKNPTAFYLCASSINPPSGLDNEQFFGPGTRLTVL.

This clonotype was counted many times. V gene TRBV9 combines with J gene TRBJ2-1, with D perhaps matching TRBD2 (7 bases). Germline CDR1 reads SGDLS; CDR2 reads YYNGEE. V lost 5 bases to trimming and J lost 8 bases, with 17 bases between them. CDR3 length: 14 amino acids. DNA of the CDR3: TGTGCCAGCAGTGCGGGGGCAGGGGTCCATGAGCAGTTCTTC. It translates to CASSAGAGVHEQFF.

This clonotype was detected only a few times. V and J are TRBV19 and TRBJ1-5, with 7 bases aligning to TRBD1. Germline CDR1 LNHDA, CDR2 SQIVND (reference sequence). The CDR3 is 15 residues long. Unmatched junction bases numbered 5, after V lost 6 bases and J lost 0 bases. CDR3 nucleotides: TGTGCCAGTAGCGGGACAGAATATAGCAATCAGCCCCAGCATTTT. Encoded protein: CASSGTEYSNQPQHF.

Only a few counts were recorded for this clonotype. The rearrangement joins TRBV20-1 to TRBJ2-2, with 15 bases identical to TRBD2. Trimming cost V 7 bases and J 6 bases; bases outside gene matches: 3. There are 14 residues in the CDR3. Germline loops: CDR1 DFQATT, CDR2 SNEGSKA (reference sequence). The CDR3 coding sequence is TGCAGTGGGACTAGCGGGAGGGTTGCCGGGGAGCTGTTTTTT. It is translated as CSGTSGRVAGELFF.